This is a list of T cell receptor beta chains from one sample in a study of blood T cell repertoires in COVID-19. Method: immunoSEQ multiplex PCR; TCRdb's copy keeps in-frame clones and lacks some. This sample yields over 200,000 clones, of which 70% to 90% are seen a single time; around 4.5% belongs to the top ten. What was sequenced was PBMCs or T cells enriched from blood (not recorded which). The receptor set was obtained from a woman in her 30s who had been exposed to COVID-19. Each CDR3 is given with its conserved first and last residue.

TRBJ2-5,TRBV19,CASSIPDSQETQYF
TRBJ2-7,TRBV12-3/TRBV12-4,CASSNGGYEQYF
TRBJ1-2,TRBV4-2,CASSQDRGLDRGYTF
NA,TRBV24-1,CATRARSYEQYF
TRBJ2-5,TRBV11-3,CASSLLAGGMAWETQYF
TRBJ1-3,TRBV5-1,CASSLYTDPIQTTGAGNTIYF
TRBJ1-1,TRBV5-1,CASSLAPDRAHTTEAFF
TRBJ2-3,TRBV5-4,CASSLVGSGGHSTDTQYF
TRBJ2-7,TRBV18,CASSQRSSGEQYF
TRBJ2-7,TRBV21-1,CASWKGFDEQYF
TRBJ1-3,TRBV9,CASSSQGSGNTIYF
TRBJ2-7,TRBV3-1/TRBV3-2,CASSQLAGWEQYF
TRBJ1-3,TRBV9,CASSAQGEDIYF
TRBJ2-2,TRBV7-9,CASSLFQGNAGELFF
TRBJ2-2,TRBV5-1,CASSSVLAGSTGELFF
TRBJ2-5,TRBV19,CASSIALGGRTQYF
TRBJ1-4,TRBV5-6,CASSLGGPRVKLFF
TRBJ2-3,TRBV10-3,CAIRGTSAADTQYF
TRBJ2-3,TRBV19,CASRGLGVDTQYF
TRBJ1-5,TRBV19,CASAREGIVQPQHF
TRBJ1-5,TRBV10-3,CAISESKNSNSNQPQHF
TRBJ1-5,TRBV29-1,CSVGAGGNQPQHF
TRBJ2-1,TRBV6-6,CASWRGGRYNEQFF
TRBJ1-2,TRBV5-8,CASLPGHLLDGYTF
TRBJ1-1,TRBV5-5,CASSSGQGRTEAFF
TRBJ1-6,TRBV19,CASSKPTGAINSPLHF
TRBJ1-4,TRBV7-9,CASSFGWTGGRTNEKLFF
TRBJ1-6,TRBV30,CAWSSGFRDRDSPLHF
TRBJ2-1,TRBV9,CASSVGPSGGAGEQFF
TRBJ2-7,TRBV5-1,CASSLEGGGIYEQYF
TRBJ2-3,TRBV23-1,CATPKLDRGPGDTQYF
TRBJ1-2,TRBV3-1/TRBV3-2,CASSQGSPGPYGYTF
TRBJ2-1,TRBV2,CASKQEPSIDEQFF
TRBJ1-2,TRBV9,CASSAQQGNGYTF
TRBJ2-3,TRBV4-2,CASKQGRGGVKLDTQYF
TRBJ1-1,TRBV18,CASSEGQGRTEAFF
TRBJ1-5,TRBV7-2,CASRQDRDSQPQHF
TRBJ1-3,TRBV29-1,CSVRLGNTIYF
TRBJ2-2,TRBV5-1,CASSTAGARGGELFF
TRBJ1-2,TRBV6-5,CASRTGIFNYGYTF
TRBJ1-1,TRBV5-8,CASSTRQLLDTEAFF
TRBJ2-2,TRBV5-1,CASLPYSGTGQGELFF
TRBJ2-3,TRBV14,CASSQTGQGTDTQYF